The entry below gives a single T cell receptor beta chain sequence along with its context. Its antigen is undetermined. These data are taken from a study of CD8+ T cells in alopecia areata. Treatment meaning: oral pan-JAK inhibitor, 5-10 mg twice daily. Extraction of RNA preceded its reverse transcription into cDNA, which served as the sequencing template. Clones were read by immunoSEQ multiplex PCR, and TCRdb kept only the in-frame ones, dropping some. The table includes 120,000 to 150,000 clones, roughly 82% detected once. Findings of the study overall: Across lesional scalp, and particularly alopecia totalis/universalis, clonality surpassed that of normal scalp. Uncertain still, given a single nonresponder, is whether baseline CD8+ expansion links to response. A great number of expanded lesional clones endured in scalp and blood during tofacitinib.

The sequencing here drew on CD8+ T cells sorted from blood, taken at week 4, from a patient treated with tofacitinib. This TCR was sampled from a human donor with alopecia areata.

CDR3 sequence (DNA): TGTGCCAGCAGTTACTCTGGCAGGCCACGCGAAGCTTTCTTT. It specifies CASSYSGRPREAFF. The V call is TRBV6-5, the J call TRBJ1-1; D not certain. Germline values: CDR1 MNHEY, CDR2 SVGAGI. This CDR3 has 14 residues. V lost 0 bases and J 8 bases, leaving 13 bases between the germline ends.